Below, 7 T cell receptor beta chains from the same sample are listed, as sequenced in a study of blood T cell repertoires in COVID-19. Repertoires were generated with immunoSEQ multiplex PCR, while TCRdb's copy carries only in-frame clones and drops some. Among around 77,000 clones, roughly nine tenths were seen once, and the ten largest hold 16%. The sample was peripheral blood. The source of these receptors is an elderly woman with active or convalescent COVID-19.

The chain employs TRBV14 and TRBJ2-1; a weak D match, TRBD2 (6 bases). The CDR3 runs to 16 residues. V was pared by 5 bases and J by 2 bases, with 16 bases between. Germline V gene sequence: CDR1 SGHDN, CDR2 FVKESK. CDR3 DNA: TGTGCCAGCAGCTTGAGGCGGGGAGCAACCTACAATGAGCAGTTCTTC. Residues: CASSLRRGATYNEQFF.

The rearrangement uses TRBV5-4 and TRBJ1-4, with 8 nucleotides matching TRBD1. V was pared by 0 bases and J by 6 bases, with 7 bases of the junction left unmatched. CDR1 and CDR2 (germline): SGHNT, YYREEE (reference sequence). The CDR3 is 16 amino acids. CDR3 region: CASSLAWTGLYEKLFF. CDR3 coding DNA: TGTGCCAGCAGCTTGGCCTGGACAGGGTTGTATGAAAAACTGTTTTTT.

This clone was observed a single time. This chain uses TRBV10-3 with TRBJ2-1; 7 bases are a match to TRBD2. V was clipped by 3 bases and J by 9 bases; unmatched bases: 5. The V gene's germline CDR1 is ENHRY and CDR2 SYGVKD. The CDR3 is 13 amino acids. CDR3 nucleotide sequence: TGTGCCATCAGTGATAGGCCGGGGGGTGAGCAGTTCTTC. Amino acids: CAISDRPGGEQFF.

The J gene is TRBJ1-6, the V gene TRBV18; possible D gene TRBD1, 6 bases. The CDR3 has 16 residues. Germline CDR1 and CDR2: KGHSH and LQKENI. V was pared by 1 base and J by 7 bases, with 14 bases between. CDR3: CASSPLPGDRNSPLHF. The CDR3 DNA reads TGTGCCAGCTCACCACTCCCAGGGGATAGGAATTCACCCCTCCACTTT.

The J gene is TRBJ2-3, the V gene TRBV10-2, with 12 bases identical to TRBD2. The V segment lost 11 bases and the J segment 4 bases; nucleotides outside the gene matches: 13. CDR3 length equals 16 residues. CDR1 is WSHSY, CDR2 SAAADI, per germline. The CDR3 DNA reads TGCGCCCTCGCGGCTAGCGGGGGGGCCAATGCAGATACGCAGTATTTT. Translated: CALAASGGANADTQYF.

The chain combines TRBV6-5 with TRBJ1-3; the D is unclear. The CDR3 runs to 14 residues. The V and J ends lost 10 bases and 0 bases respectively, with 13 bases between them. The germline V gene has CDR1 MNHEY and CDR2 SVGAGI. CDR3 amino acids: CATNPPSSGNTIYF. CDR3 DNA sequence: TGTGCCACCAACCCCCCCAGCTCTGGAAACACCATATATTTT.

V usage is TRBV30 and J usage is TRBJ1-6, with D perhaps TRBD1 (5 bases). Germline-derived CDR1 and CDR2 are GTSNPN and SVGIG (reference sequence). V was pared by 1 base and J by 6 bases, with 10 bases between. This CDR3 region has 14 residues. CDR3 sequence: CAWSGGGTNSPLHF. The CDR3 nucleotides read TGTGCCTGGAGTGGGGGAGGGACTAATTCACCCCTCCACTTT.